A selection of T cell receptor beta chains follows, all from one sample in a study of tumor T cells in aggressive B-cell lymphoma. Sequencing used immunoSEQ multiplex PCR; TCRdb keeps in-frame clones, though not all of them. The sample yields about 3,900 clones, roughly 90% seen once. Sequencing input: tumor tissue. These receptors were collected from an adult with diffuse large B cell lymphoma. CDR3s include the opening cysteine and the closing phenylalanine or tryptophan. Fields, in order: clone size, J gene, D gene, CDR3 length, V gene, CDR3 protein, CDR3 DNA. A D gene is named only where the DNA matches it firmly. Where a row states a size, it is once, few, many or the class of an expanded clone; other rows omit it.

>-|TRBJ1-1|-|13|TRBV30
CAWSDNGGTEASF
TGTGCCTGGAGCGATAATGGTGGGACTGAAGCTTCCTTT
>-|TRBJ2-1|TRBD2|15|TRBV5-1
CASSPLTSGYNEQFF
TGCGCCAGCAGCCCCTTGACTAGCGGATACAATGAGCAGTTCTTC
>-|TRBJ1-2|TRBD1|16|TRBV6-5
CASSYVGTGNNYGYTF
TGTGCCAGCAGTTACGTCGGGACAGGGAATAACTATGGCTACACCTTC
>-|TRBJ1-2|-|14|TRBV18
CASSPGVGGDGYTF
TGTGCCAGCTCACCAGGGGTAGGAGGTGATGGCTACACCTTC
>few|TRBJ2-1|TRBD2|14|TRBV6-5
CASSYIAGYNEQFF
TGTGCCAGCAGTTATATAGCGGGGTACAATGAGCAGTTCTTC
>-|TRBJ1-2|-|15|TRBV6-5
CASSYSGTLNYGYTF
TGTGCCAGCAGTTACTCCGGGACACTTAACTATGGCTACACCTTC
>-|TRBJ2-7|-|14|TRBV4-3
CASSPGRGSYEQYF
TGCGCCAGCAGCCCAGGCAGGGGCTCCTACGAGCAGTACTTC
>-|TRBJ2-1|TRBD2|16|TRBV11-2
CASSPPLAGEYNEQFF
TGTGCCAGCAGCCCACCGTTGGCGGGGGAGTACAATGAGCAGTTCTTC
>-|TRBJ1-2|TRBD1|15|TRBV18
CASSPEAGGGRGYTF
TGTGCCAGCTCACCAGAGGCAGGGGGAGGTCGCGGCTACACCTTC
>-|TRBJ1-1|-|13|TRBV7-3
CASRLEQGREAFF
TGTGCCAGCAGGCTAGAACAGGGTCGGGAAGCTTTCTTT
>-|TRBJ2-1|-|15|TRBV6-5
CASTPQGGAYNEQFF
TGTGCCAGCACCCCCCAGGGCGGGGCCTACAATGAGCAGTTCTTC
>-|TRBJ2-3|-|16|TRBV13
CASTPPGGRLTDTQYF
TGTGCCAGCACCCCCCCAGGGGGGCGCCTCACAGATACGCAGTATTTT
>-|TRBJ1-1|-|14|TRBV28
CASEGVGLNTEAFF
TGTGCCAGCGAGGGAGTGGGCTTGAACACTGAAGCTTTCTTT
>-|TRBJ1-1|-|15|TRBV2
CASSGPGGPNTEAFF
TGTGCCAGCTCCGGACCGGGGGGTCCGAACACTGAAGCTTTCTTT
>-|TRBJ2-5|-|13|TRBV5-6
CASSLPTEETQYF
TGTGCCAGCAGCTTACCGACAGAGGAGACCCAGTACTTC
>-|TRBJ2-3|-|11|TRBV29-1
CSGRYGDTQYF
TGCAGCGGCCGCTACGGAGATACGCAGTATTTT
>-|TRBJ1-2|TRBD1|16|TRBV4-3
CASSRQQGRGNYGYTF
TGCGCCAGCAGCCGACAACAGGGGCGCGGGAACTATGGCTACACCTTC
>-|TRBJ2-4|TRBD1|15|TRBV9
CASSVQGAAKNIQYF
TGTGCCAGCAGCGTACAGGGGGCGGCCAAAAACATTCAGTACTTC
>-|TRBJ2-5|TRBD1|15|TRBV7-6
CASSPGRGLGETQYF
TGTGCCAGCAGCCCCGGCAGGGGGCTCGGAGAGACCCAGTACTTC
>once|TRBJ1-4|-|14|TRBV4-3
CASSQVHTGEKLFF
TGCGCCAGCAGCCAAGTGCACACGGGTGAAAAACTGTTTTTT
>-|TRBJ1-4|-|14|TRBV19
CASSRAGSNEKLFF
TGTGCCAGTAGTAGAGCAGGTAGTAATGAAAAACTGTTTTTT
>-|TRBJ1-2|TRBD1|14|TRBV27
CASSLRAGGYGYTF
TGTGCCAGCAGTTTAAGGGCAGGGGGCTATGGCTACACTTTC
>-|TRBJ2-7|TRBD2|14|TRBV9
CASSAGLATYEQYF
TGTGCCAGCAGCGCGGGACTAGCTACCTACGAGCAGTACTTC
>-|TRBJ1-1|-|13|TRBV2
CASTREPNTEAFF
TGTGCCAGCACGCGGGAGCCGAACACTGAAGCTTTCTTT
>-|TRBJ1-3|-|15|TRBV7-9
CASKLPGVSGNTIYF
TGTGCCAGCAAGCTCCCGGGAGTCTCTGGAAACACCATATATTTT
>-|TRBJ2-3|-|15|TRBV11-2
CASSYSTGRTDTQYF
TGTGCCAGCAGCTATTCAACAGGACGCACAGATACGCAGTATTTT
>few|TRBJ1-1|-|14|TRBV18
CASSPPTTTGSAFF
TGTGCCAGCTCACCACCGACTACGACAGGTAGCGCTTTCTTT
>-|TRBJ2-1|TRBD1|16|TRBV4-3
CASSLSGTGIFNEQFF
TGCGCCAGCAGCCTATCCGGGACAGGGATCTTCAATGAGCAGTTCTTC
>-|TRBJ2-2|TRBD2|15|TRBV11-3
CASSLGTSLTGELFF
TGTGCCAGCAGCTTAGGGACTAGCCTCACCGGGGAGCTGTTTTTT
>-|TRBJ1-1|-|13|TRBV7-9
CASSSTGKNEAFF
TGTGCCAGCAGCTCTACAGGGAAGAATGAAGCTTTCTTT
>few|TRBJ1-4|TRBD1|14|TRBV5-1
CASSADRVGEKLFF
TGCGCCAGCAGCGCCGACAGGGTCGGGGAAAAACTGTTTTTT
>-|TRBJ1-5|-|18|TRBV27
CASSPRDSLLLSNQPQHF
TGTGCCAGCAGTCCCAGGGATAGTCTTCTTCTTAGCAATCAGCCCCAGCATTTT
>-|TRBJ1-1|-|11|TRBV11-2
CASSLTVEAFF
TGTGCCAGCAGTTTGACAGTAGAAGCTTTCTTT
>-|TRBJ2-3|-|14|TRBV5-1
CASSLGTPTDTQYF
TGCGCCAGCAGCTTGGGTACTCCTACAGATACGCAGTATTTT
>-|TRBJ2-7|-|11|TRBV25-1
CASRGLGEQYF
TGTGCCAGCAGGGGCTTAGGCGAGCAGTACTTC
>-|TRBJ2-1|TRBD1|14|TRBV28
CASREDRIYNEQFF
TGTGCCAGCAGGGAGGACAGGATCTACAATGAGCAGTTCTTC
>-|TRBJ2-1|-|15|TRBV6-1
CASSGSGEIYNEQFF
TGTGCCAGCAGTGGGTCAGGGGAAATTTACAATGAGCAGTTCTTC
>-|TRBJ1-2|-|15|TRBV14
CASSFLGSSNYGYTF
TGTGCCAGCAGTTTTTTGGGCAGCTCTAACTATGGCTACACCTTC
>-|TRBJ1-1|-|17|TRBV10-3
CAISESTQGPLNTEAFF
TGTGCCATCAGTGAGTCGACTCAGGGCCCGTTGAACACTGAAGCTTTCTTT
>-|TRBJ2-2|-|18|TRBV7-8
CASSPTGRDTVNTGELFF
TGTGCCAGCAGCCCGACGGGTCGGGACACCGTTAACACCGGGGAGCTGTTTTTT
>-|TRBJ2-4|TRBD1|16|TRBV5-4
CASSLNRDRDKNIQYF
TGTGCCAGCAGCTTGAACCGGGACAGAGACAAAAACATTCAGTACTTC
>-|TRBJ2-4|-|13|TRBV11-3
CASSLVGENIQYF
TGTGCCAGCAGCTTAGTAGGGGAAAACATTCAGTACTTC
>-|TRBJ2-1|TRBD1|16|TRBV9
CASSITPGQGTNEQFF
TGTGCCAGCAGCATAACTCCTGGACAGGGAACCAATGAGCAGTTCTTC
>once|TRBJ1-2|TRBD1|15|TRBV5-1
CASAPGQGARGGYTF
TGCGCCAGCGCGCCGGGACAGGGGGCGCGGGGTGGCTACACCTTC
>-|TRBJ1-6|-|14|TRBV5-4
CASSLEGGFSPLHF
TGTGCCAGCAGCTTGGAAGGGGGTTTCTCACCCCTCCACTTT
>-|TRBJ1-3|TRBD1|17|TRBV4-3
CASSQESAGGAGNTIYF
TGCGCCAGCAGCCAAGAGTCAGCAGGGGGAGCTGGAAACACCATATATTTT
>-|TRBJ1-1|-|15|TRBV4-3
CASSTSPQSGTEAFF
TGCGCCAGCAGCACCTCCCCCCAGAGCGGCACTGAAGCTTTCTTT
>-|TRBJ1-1|TRBD1|17|TRBV19
CASSSQRTGYLNTEAFF
TGTGCCAGTAGTTCCCAGAGGACAGGGTATTTGAACACTGAAGCTTTCTTT